The clone carrying this TCR beta chain showed up many times. Antigen: not known. The ends were cut back, 6 bases at V and 6 bases at J, with 24 bases in the middle. This CDR3 is 16 amino acids long. Per the germline V gene, CDR1 is MNHEY and CDR2 is SVGEGT. TCRdb analysed the 5' RACE reads with MiXCR anew, one entry per CDR3 protein. Among 170,000 or so distinct CDR3 sequences listed, about a tenth were seen once. This specimen comes from a study of T cells after yellow fever vaccination. Study-wide context: The authors prepared low-cell-number fractions using SMART-Seq v4 Ultra Low Input.

The study, taken as a whole, reports: Peaking faster, on day 5 versus 15, the secondary response was nonetheless weaker. Booster samples showed a return of most primary-vaccination clones (about 96% CD4, approximately 90% CD8). Some clonotypes were seen in both the CD4 and the CD8 compartments. These made up a small share and likely arose from convergent recombination.

This TCR came from a man aged 18 to 29 who received the YFV17D yellow fever vaccine. The chain employs TRBV6-2 or TRBV6-3 and TRBJ2-7, with D perhaps TRBD1 (6 bases). This specimen was CD8+ T cells sorted from PBMCs, taken 45 days after the yellow fever booster vaccination. DNA for the CDR3: TGTGCCAGCAGCTCGGGAAGGGGGATGGAGGTCGGCGAGCAGTACTTC. Protein: CASSSGRGMEVGEQYF.